These 24 T cell receptor beta chains share one sample of origin, sequenced in a study of breast tumors, draining lymph nodes, adjacent tissues. Axillary draining lymph nodes of breast cancer patients supplied the node samples. TCRdb re-called the multiplex PCR reads through MiXCR, storing one row per CDR3 protein. The sample carries fewer than 85,000 distinct CDR3 sequences, approximately 19% recorded once. The sequenced sample was axillary lymph node tissue. The receptor set was obtained from a female donor with breast cancer. Some clones in this sample may be carry-over from other donors' samples.

The chain employs TRBV28 and TRBJ1-2; TRBD1 aligns across 8 bases. Germline lookup yields CDR1 MDHEN and CDR2 SYDVKM. The CDR3 sequence is 17 residues long. J gave up 6 bases and V 6 bases, and 18 bases lay outside the gene matches. This chain's CDR3 is CASSTQHQQGEVNGYTF. The CDR3 region has the DNA TGTGCCAGCAGCACACAACATCAACAGGGGGAGGTGAATGGCTACACCTTC.

This clonotype has at least ten counts. V is TRBV19 and J is TRBJ2-3, with 11 bases fitting TRBD1. V gave up 6 bases and J gave up 6 bases; unmatched junction bases: 14. There are 17 residues in the CDR3. The germline V gene encodes CDR1 LNHDA and CDR2 SQIVND (reference sequence). CDR3 sequence (DNA): TGTGCCAGTAGCCCACGGTTCGGGACAGGGGGGTCGGATACGCAGTATTTT. Translation gives CASSPRFGTGGSDTQYF.

Worth noting for this clonotype: A read error may account for a junction end that differs from germline. The chain couples TRBV24-1 to TRBJ1-3; no reliable D call. The CDR3 spans 12 residues. The V gene's germline CDR1 is KGHDR and CDR2 SFDVKD. This CDR3 is CATSDIGDTIYF. The CDR3, as DNA: TGTGCCACCAGTGATATTGGAGACACCATATATTTT.

The chain links TRBV20-1 to TRBJ2-5; D is uncertain. V was cut by 1 base and J by 1 base, with 7 bases left in between. The germline CDR1 and CDR2 sequences are DFQATT and SNEGSKA (reference sequence). The CDR3 has 13 amino acids. The DNA for the CDR3 is TGCAGTGCTAGAGGAGCCTCCCAAGAGACCCAGTACTTC. Its translation: CSARGASQETQYF.

This clonotype has just one count. With a much larger clone just one base away, this may be a read error. This chain links TRBV6-1 with TRBJ2-2; 9 bases agree with TRBD1. Per the germline V gene, CDR1 is MNHNS and CDR2 is SASEGT. The length of the CDR3 is 14 residues. This CDR3 is CGSSDRGVTGELFF. The CDR3 nucleotides are TGTGGCAGCAGTGACAGGGGGGTCACCGGGGAGCTGTTTTTT.

At least ten counts were recorded for this clonotype. This chain's CDR3 is CASSVGWLGDGYTF. CDR3 sequence (DNA): TGTGCCAGCAGCGTAGGATGGTTGGGTGATGGCTACACCTTC. The rearrangement uses TRBV9 and TRBJ1-2; D unclear. V lost 0 bases, J lost 6 bases, and 12 bases lay in between. Germline-derived CDR1 and CDR2 are SGDLS and YYNGEE. This CDR3 has 14 residues.

This clonotype was recorded at least ten times. The chain is built from TRBV9 and TRBJ2-3; 10 bases match TRBD2. CDR1 and CDR2 (germline): SGDLS, YYNGEE. The CDR3 has 16 residues. V shed 2 bases and J 2 bases; nucleotides not matched to a gene: 5. DNA of the CDR3: TGTGCCAGCAGCGTGGAAGCGGGAGGGCCCACAGATACGCAGTATTTT. This codes for CASSVEAGGPTDTQYF.

V is TRBV6-1 and J is TRBJ2-5; D call uncertain. Looked up from germline, CDR1 is MNHNS and CDR2 is SASEGT. CDR3 length equals 12 residues. Trimming pared 3 bases from V and 2 bases from J, leaving 4 bases between. The CDR3 region is CASSDAQETQYF. The CDR3 region has the DNA TGTGCCAGCAGTGATGCTCAAGAGACCCAGTACTTC.

This clonotype was seen many times. The chain combines TRBV20-1 with TRBJ2-7, with 7 bases identical to TRBD2. The CDR3 covers 11 residues. The germline V gene encodes CDR1 DFQATT and CDR2 SNEGSKA (reference sequence). Losses at the gene ends were 7 bases for V and 4 bases for J; bases not matched to a gene: 4. The CDR3 protein is CSVQGGYEQYF. DNA of the CDR3: TGCAGTGTCCAGGGAGGGTACGAGCAGTACTTC.

This clonotype has a count of ten or more. J is TRBJ1-5 and V is TRBV5-8; 7 nucleotides line up with TRBD1. Trimming took 0 bases from V and 6 from J; bases not matched to a gene: 6. Germline CDR1 is SGHTS and CDR2 is YDEGEE. The CDR3 extends over 15 amino acids. This chain's CDR3 is CASSLDQGGSQPQHF. The CDR3 nucleotides are TGTGCCAGCAGCTTGGACCAGGGGGGGAGTCAGCCCCAGCATTTT.

The V gene is TRBV12-3 or TRBV12-4, the J gene TRBJ1-4; D possibly corresponds to TRBD1 (6 bases). Trimming shortened V by 5 bases and J by 8 bases, and 18 bases separated the two germline ends. The CDR3 consists of 15 residues. CDR3 bases: TGTGCCAGCAGTCGCCTGGGGGGCGACGGGGAAAAACTGTTTTTT. Translation gives CASSRLGGDGEKLFF.

This clonotype has just one count. A read error may be the cause here, since a much bigger clone is one base away. The rearrangement links TRBV5-6 to TRBJ1-4, with a possible D match to TRBD1 (5 bases). Germline V gene sequence: CDR1 SGHDT, CDR2 YYEEEE. This CDR3 has 14 amino acids. The CDR3 region is CASSLSPKTEILFF. The CDR3, as DNA: TGTGCCAGCAGCTTGTCGCCTAAGACAGAAATACTGTTTTTT.

This clonotype was found once. A read error is possible here, since a much larger clone lies one base away. The CDR3 sequence: CASSRESMNTGELLF. The CDR3 bases are TGTGCCAGCAGCCGGGAGAGTATGAACACCGGGGAGCTGCTTTTT. The chain recombines TRBV7-4 with TRBJ2-2, with D possibly matching TRBD2 (6 bases). There are 15 residues in the CDR3. Germline V lookup: CDR1 SGHVT, CDR2 SQSDAQ.

This clonotype was found many times. The rearrangement joins TRBV6-6 to TRBJ1-5; a possible D gene is TRBD1 (6 bases). Germline V gene data show CDR1 as MNHNY and CDR2 as SVGAGI (reference sequence). V lost 6 bases to trimming and J lost 0 bases, with 12 bases between them. This CDR3 spans 15 amino acids. Here the CDR3 DNA reads TGTGCCAGCAGCAAGACAGGCGATAGCAATCAGCCCCAGCATTTT. Translated, it gives CASSKTGDSNQPQHF.

This clonotype has more than one count but fewer than ten. A read error may be the cause here, since a much bigger clone is one base away. V and J are TRBV6-2 or TRBV6-3 and TRBJ2-7, with D possibly matching TRBD2 (6 bases). CDR3 length: 14 amino acids. Germline CDR1 MNHEY, CDR2 SVGEGT. Trimming took off 1 base at V and 3 bases at J, with 10 bases between the two ends. The DNA of the CDR3 is TGTGCCAGCAGTTACTTGAGGGAGGTCTACGAGCAGTACTTC. Amino acids: CASSYLREVYEQYF.

This clonotype occurred many times. V gene TRBV6-2 or TRBV6-3 combines with J gene TRBJ2-1; perhaps TRBD2 as D (6 bases). V was trimmed by 6 bases and J by 6 bases, leaving 15 bases between them. Looked up from germline, CDR1 is MNHEY and CDR2 is SVGEGT. The CDR3 covers 14 residues. The CDR3 loop is CASRIDGSANEQFF. The DNA for the CDR3 is TGTGCCAGCAGGATCGACGGGAGCGCCAATGAGCAGTTCTTC.

At least ten counts were recorded for this clonotype. The rearrangement joins TRBV5-4 to TRBJ2-3, with 8 bases matching TRBD2. V lost 4 bases and J lost 3; bases outside the gene matches: 7. Germline values: CDR1 SGHNT, CDR2 YYREEE (reference sequence). This CDR3 is built from 15 residues. CDR3 nucleotides: TGTGCCAGCAGCCCACGAGCGGGAGTAACAGATACGCAGTATTTT. Its protein product is CASSPRAGVTDTQYF.

This chain links TRBV5-6 with TRBJ2-2, with 7 bases matching TRBD1. Germline CDR1 and CDR2: SGHDT and YYEEEE. The ends lost 1 base at V and 9 bases at J; junction bases unmatched: 12. The CDR3 has 16 amino acids. The CDR3: CASSLRETGYTRELFF. The CDR3 DNA reads TGTGCCAGCAGCTTGCGCGAGACAGGGTATACCAGGGAGCTGTTTTTT. Full variable domain (missing parts from reference TRBV5-6 and TRBJ2-2): DAGVTQSPTHLIKTRGQQVTLRCSPKSGHDTVSWYQQALGQGPQFIFQYYEEEERQRGNFPDRFSGHQFPNYSSELNVNALLLGDSALYLCASSLRETGYTRELFFGEGSRLTVL.

This clonotype was picked up many times. V is TRBV7-2 and J is TRBJ2-1; 8 nucleotides align to TRBD2. Germline CDR1 reads SGHTA; CDR2 reads FQGNSA. The J segment lost 5 bases and the V segment lost 5 bases, leaving 11 bases of the junction unmatched. CDR3 length equals 16 residues. The CDR3 sequence is CASSLRSGMAHNEQFF. CDR3 sequence (DNA): TGTGCCAGCAGCCTGCGTAGCGGGATGGCCCACAATGAGCAGTTCTTC. The variable domain in full, completed from reference TRBV7-2 and TRBJ2-1, reads GAGVSQSPSNKVTEKGKDVELRCDPISGHTALYWYRQSLGQGLEFLIYFQGNSAPDKSGLPSDRFSAERTGGSVSTLTIQRTQQEDSAVYLCASSLRSGMAHNEQFFGPGTRLTVL.

In its sample, this clonotype was seen many times. The chain employs TRBV27 and TRBJ2-7; D perhaps matches TRBD1 (6 bases). Looked up from germline, CDR1 is MNHEY and CDR2 is SMNVEV (reference sequence). V was shortened by 5 bases and J by 2 bases, with 13 bases between the two germline ends. This CDR3 has 14 residues. The CDR3 DNA reads TGTGCCAGCAGTGAACAGGGAATCCCCTACGAGCAGTACTTC. It translates to CASSEQGIPYEQYF.

This clonotype was seen ten or more times. The chain joins TRBV5-4 to TRBJ2-6; a possible D gene is TRBD2 (5 bases). Deletions cut 1 base from V and 3 bases from J, with 8 bases between. Germline CDR1 is SGHNT and CDR2 is YYREEE (reference sequence). The CDR3 totals 15 residues. CDR3 protein: CASSLSTSGANVLTF. The CDR3 region has the DNA TGTGCCAGCAGCTTGAGTACTAGTGGGGCCAACGTCCTGACTTTC.

At least ten counts were recorded for this clonotype. V gene TRBV5-4 combines with J gene TRBJ2-7, with 10 bases aligning to TRBD1. Germline V gives CDR1 SGHNT, CDR2 YYREEE (reference sequence). This CDR3 is 19 amino acids long. The V and J ends lost 4 bases and 3 bases, in that order; junction bases with no gene match: 19. The CDR3 region has the DNA TGTGCCAGCAGCGGGGCGGGGACAGGGGCCGCCGGTGGTTTCTACGAGCAGTACTTC. Translated, it gives CASSGAGTGAAGGFYEQYF.

This clonotype was seen many times. The rearrangement uses TRBV7-2 and TRBJ2-2; 8 bases agree with TRBD2. Trimming at V came to 7 bases and at J to 4 bases, leaving 11 bases not matched to a gene. This CDR3 has 16 residues. Germline V gene data show CDR1 as SGHTA and CDR2 as FQGNSA. As DNA, the CDR3 is TGTGCCAGCACCCGGGGGGGCGCGTTTCCCACCGGGGAGCTGTTTTTT. It codes for CASTRGGAFPTGELFF.

The V call is TRBV28, the J call TRBJ2-1, with D hard to call. The germline gives CDR1 MDHEN, CDR2 SYDVKM. V was shortened by 0 bases and J by 0 bases, with 6 bases between the two germline ends. The CDR3 runs 15 residues. The CDR3 is CASSLWPSSYNEQFF. As DNA, the CDR3 is TGTGCCAGCAGTTTATGGCCGAGCTCCTACAATGAGCAGTTCTTC.